The T cell receptor beta chain under discussion was sequenced for a study of cytomegalovirus exposure and HLA in healthy donors. Regarding the study as a whole: As a later analysis showed, a missense DCLRE1C variant was linked to trimming of TCR beta V- and J-genes. Most CMV-associated TCR beta chains were later found to appear HLA-restricted. At a 0.05 false discovery rate, a later analysis found some 18,000 TCR beta sequences to be associated with HLA alleles.

In regard to this clone: Its cognate antigen is unknown.

Donors likely had unrecorded immune exposures despite being nominally healthy when sampled. A multiplex PCR was run with 60 Vbeta primers and 13 Jbeta primers. Method: immunoSEQ multiplex PCR; TCRdb's copy keeps in-frame clones and lacks some. The top ten clones hold 1.5% to 1.7% of a sample with 150,000 to 250,000 clones, 79% of them seen once. From germline, CDR1 is SGHNT and CDR2 YYREEE (reference sequence). V shed 0 bases and J shed 4 bases, with 14 bases lying between them. The CDR3 has 16 residues. The rearrangement joins TRBV5-4 to TRBJ2-1; D is possibly TRBD1 (6 bases). The TCR was taken from a girl between 10 and 17 years old in good health and CMV-seropositive. Sequenced: PBMCs. This chain's CDR3 is CASSLGGRVTYNEQFF. In DNA, the CDR3 is TGTGCCAGCAGCTTGGGGGGGCGGGTAACTTACAATGAGCAGTTCTTC.